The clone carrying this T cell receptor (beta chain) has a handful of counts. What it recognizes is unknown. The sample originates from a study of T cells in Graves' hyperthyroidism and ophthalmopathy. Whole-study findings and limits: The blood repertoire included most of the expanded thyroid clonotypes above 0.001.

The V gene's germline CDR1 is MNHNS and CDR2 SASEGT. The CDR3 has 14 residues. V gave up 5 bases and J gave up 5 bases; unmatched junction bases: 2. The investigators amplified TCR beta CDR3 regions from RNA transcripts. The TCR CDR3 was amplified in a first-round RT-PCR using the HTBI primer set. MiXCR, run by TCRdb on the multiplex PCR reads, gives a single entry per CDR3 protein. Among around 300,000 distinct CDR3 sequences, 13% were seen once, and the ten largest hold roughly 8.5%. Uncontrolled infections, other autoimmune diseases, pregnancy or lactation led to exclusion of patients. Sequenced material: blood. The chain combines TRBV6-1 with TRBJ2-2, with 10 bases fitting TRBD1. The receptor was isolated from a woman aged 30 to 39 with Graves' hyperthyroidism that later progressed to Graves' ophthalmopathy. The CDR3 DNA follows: TGTGCCAGCAGTCGGACAGGGGGGACCGGGGAGCTGTTTTTT. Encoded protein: CASSRTGGTGELFF.